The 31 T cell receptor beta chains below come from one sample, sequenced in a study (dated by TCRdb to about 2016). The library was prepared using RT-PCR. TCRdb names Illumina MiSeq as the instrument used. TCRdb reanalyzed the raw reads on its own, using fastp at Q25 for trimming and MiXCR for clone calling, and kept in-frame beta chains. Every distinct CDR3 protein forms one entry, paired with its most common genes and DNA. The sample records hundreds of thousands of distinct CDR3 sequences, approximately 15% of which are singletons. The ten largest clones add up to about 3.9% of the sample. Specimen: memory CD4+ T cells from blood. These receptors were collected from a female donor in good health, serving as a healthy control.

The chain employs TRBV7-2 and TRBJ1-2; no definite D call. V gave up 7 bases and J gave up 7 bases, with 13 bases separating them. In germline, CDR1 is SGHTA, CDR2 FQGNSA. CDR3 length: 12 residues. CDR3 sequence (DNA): TGTGCCAGCACCATAGGCAGACGTGGCTACACCTTC. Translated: CASTIGRRGYTF.

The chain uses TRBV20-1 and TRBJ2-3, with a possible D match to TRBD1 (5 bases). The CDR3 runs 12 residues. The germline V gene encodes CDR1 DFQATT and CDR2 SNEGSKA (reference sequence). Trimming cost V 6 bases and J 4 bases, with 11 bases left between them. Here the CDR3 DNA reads TGCAGTGCCCTGAGACAGCCAGATACGCAGTATTTT. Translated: CSALRQPDTQYF.

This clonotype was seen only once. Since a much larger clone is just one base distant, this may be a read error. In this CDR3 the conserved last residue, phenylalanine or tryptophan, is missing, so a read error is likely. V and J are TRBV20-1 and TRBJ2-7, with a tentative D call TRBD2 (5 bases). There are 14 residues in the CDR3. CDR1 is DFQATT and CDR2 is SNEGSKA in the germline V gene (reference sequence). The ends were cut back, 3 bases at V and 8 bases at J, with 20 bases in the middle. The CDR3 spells CSASPGSGISKQYL. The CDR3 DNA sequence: TGCAGTGCTAGTCCCGGGTCCGGGATCAGCAAGCAGTACTTA.

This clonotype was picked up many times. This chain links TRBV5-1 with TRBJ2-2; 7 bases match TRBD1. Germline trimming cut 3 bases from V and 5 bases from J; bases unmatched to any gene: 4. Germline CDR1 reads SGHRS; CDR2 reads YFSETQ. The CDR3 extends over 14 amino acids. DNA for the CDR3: TGCGCCAGCAGCTCACAGGGACAGACCGGGGAGCTGTTTTTT. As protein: CASSSQGQTGELFF. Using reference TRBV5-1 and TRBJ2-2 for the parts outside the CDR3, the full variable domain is KAGVTQTPRYLIKTRGQQVTLSCSPISGHRSVSWYQQTPGQGLQFLFEYFSETQRNKGNFPGRFSGRQFSNSRSEMNVSTLELGDSALYLCASSSQGQTGELFFGEGSRLTVL.

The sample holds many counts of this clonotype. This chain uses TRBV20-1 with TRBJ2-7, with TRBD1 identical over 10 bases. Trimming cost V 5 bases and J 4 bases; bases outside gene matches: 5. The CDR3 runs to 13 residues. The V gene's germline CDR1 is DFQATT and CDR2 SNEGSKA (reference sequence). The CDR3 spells CSAWGTGDYEQYF. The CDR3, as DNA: TGCAGTGCTTGGGGGACAGGGGATTACGAGCAGTACTTC.

The CDR3 is CASSPPPQGAQGYTF. In nucleotides, the CDR3 is TGTGCCAGCAGCCCCCCTCCCCAGGGGGCGCAGGGCTACACCTTC. The V gene is TRBV9, the J gene TRBJ1-2, with 8 bases lining up with TRBD1. The CDR3 loop spans 15 amino acids. The ends lost 4 bases at V and 8 bases at J; junction bases unmatched: 13. From germline, CDR1 is SGDLS and CDR2 YYNGEE.

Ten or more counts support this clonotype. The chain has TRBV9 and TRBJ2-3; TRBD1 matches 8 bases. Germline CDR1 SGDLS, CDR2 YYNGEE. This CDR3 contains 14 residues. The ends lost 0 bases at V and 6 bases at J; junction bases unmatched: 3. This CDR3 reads CASSVAGGVDTQYF. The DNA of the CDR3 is TGTGCCAGCAGCGTAGCAGGGGGCGTGGATACGCAGTATTTT.

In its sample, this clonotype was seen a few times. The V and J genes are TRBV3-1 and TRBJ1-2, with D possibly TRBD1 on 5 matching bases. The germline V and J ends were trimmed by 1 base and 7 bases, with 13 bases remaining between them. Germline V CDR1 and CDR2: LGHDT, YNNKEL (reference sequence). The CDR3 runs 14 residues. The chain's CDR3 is CASSQVGGFFGYTF. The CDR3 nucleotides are TGTGCCAGCAGCCAAGTTGGGGGGTTTTTTGGCTACACCTTC.

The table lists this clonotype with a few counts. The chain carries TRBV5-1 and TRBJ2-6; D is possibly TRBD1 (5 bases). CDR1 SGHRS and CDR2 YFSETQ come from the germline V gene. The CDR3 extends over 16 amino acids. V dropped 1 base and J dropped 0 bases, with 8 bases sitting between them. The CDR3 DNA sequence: TGCGCCAGCAGCTTGTTCGACAGCTCTGGGGCCAACGTCCTGACTTTC. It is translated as CASSLFDSSGANVLTF.

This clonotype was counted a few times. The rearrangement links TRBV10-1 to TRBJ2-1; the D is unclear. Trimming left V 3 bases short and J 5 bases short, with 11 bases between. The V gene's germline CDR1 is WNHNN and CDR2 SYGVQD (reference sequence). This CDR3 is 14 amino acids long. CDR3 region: CASSDTYKDNEQFF. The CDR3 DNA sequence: TGCGCCAGCAGTGACACCTACAAAGACAATGAGCAGTTCTTC.

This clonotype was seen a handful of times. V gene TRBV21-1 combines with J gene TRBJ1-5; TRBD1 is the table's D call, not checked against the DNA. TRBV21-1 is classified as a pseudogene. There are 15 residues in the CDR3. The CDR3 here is CARDRGATSNQPQHF. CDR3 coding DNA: TGTGCCAGGGACAGGGGGGCTACCAGCAATCAGCCCCAGCATTTT.

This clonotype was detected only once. The chain's CDR3 is CASRNRQPNTEAFF. The DNA for the CDR3 is TGTGCCAGCAGGAATCGACAGCCGAACACTGAAGCTTTCTTT. The chain couples TRBV3-1 to TRBJ1-1, with D perhaps TRBD1 (5 bases). The V end lost 6 bases, the J end lost 1 base, and 12 bases lay between the germline ends. The CDR3 totals 14 residues. Per germline, CDR1 LGHDT and CDR2 YNNKEL (reference sequence).

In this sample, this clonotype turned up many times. The CDR3 loop is CASSPRGVGQFF. In DNA form, the CDR3 reads TGTGCCAGCAGCCCACGAGGGGTAGGACAGTTCTTC. The chain uses TRBV14 and TRBJ2-1; D may correspond to TRBD1 or TRBD2 (5 bases each). V lost 4 bases to trimming and J lost 13 bases, with 14 bases between them. The CDR3 extends over 12 amino acids. The germline V gene encodes CDR1 SGHDN and CDR2 FVKESK.

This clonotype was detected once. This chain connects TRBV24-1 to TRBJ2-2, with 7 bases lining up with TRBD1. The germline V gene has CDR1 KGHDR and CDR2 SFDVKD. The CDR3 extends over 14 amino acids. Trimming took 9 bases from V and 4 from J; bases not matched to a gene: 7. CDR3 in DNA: TGTGCCACCCTGGGACAGTCCTCCACCGGGGAGCTGTTTTTT. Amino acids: CATLGQSSTGELFF.

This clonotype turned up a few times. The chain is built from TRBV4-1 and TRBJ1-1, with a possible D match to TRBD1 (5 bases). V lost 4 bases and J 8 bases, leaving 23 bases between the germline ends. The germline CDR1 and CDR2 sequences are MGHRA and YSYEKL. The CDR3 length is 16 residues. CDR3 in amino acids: CASSPVAPEGTSEAFF. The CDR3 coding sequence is TGCGCCAGCAGCCCCGTCGCTCCGGAAGGGACCTCCGAAGCTTTCTTT.

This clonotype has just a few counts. The CDR3 region has the DNA TGCAGTGCTAGTGAGACAGGGGGATCACCCCTCCACTTT. It translates to CSASETGGSPLHF. The gene calls are TRBV20-1 and TRBJ1-6; 9 positions match TRBD1. CDR3 length: 13 amino acids. Looked up from germline, CDR1 is DFQATT and CDR2 is SNEGSKA (reference sequence). V dropped 3 bases and J dropped 10; count of bases not matched to a gene: 4.

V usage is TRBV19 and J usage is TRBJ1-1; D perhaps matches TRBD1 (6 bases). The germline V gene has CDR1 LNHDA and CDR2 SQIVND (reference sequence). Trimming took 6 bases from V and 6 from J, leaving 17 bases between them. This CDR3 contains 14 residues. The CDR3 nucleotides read TGTGCCAGTAGCCAGAAGGGGGGTACGGCTGAAGCTTTCTTT. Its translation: CASSQKGGTAEAFF.

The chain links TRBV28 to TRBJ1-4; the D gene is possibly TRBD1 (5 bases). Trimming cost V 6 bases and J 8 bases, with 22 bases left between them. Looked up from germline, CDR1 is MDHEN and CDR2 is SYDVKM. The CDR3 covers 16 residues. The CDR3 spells CASSDAGPGSKEKLFF. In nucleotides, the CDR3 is TGTGCCAGCAGCGATGCAGGGCCCGGGTCGAAGGAAAAACTGTTTTTT. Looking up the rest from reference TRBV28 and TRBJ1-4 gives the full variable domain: DVKVTQSSRYLVKRTGEKVFLECVQDMDHENMFWYRQDPGLGLRLIYFSYDVKMKEKGDIPEGYSVSREKKERFSLILESASTNQTSMYLCASSDAGPGSKEKLFFGSGTQLSVL.

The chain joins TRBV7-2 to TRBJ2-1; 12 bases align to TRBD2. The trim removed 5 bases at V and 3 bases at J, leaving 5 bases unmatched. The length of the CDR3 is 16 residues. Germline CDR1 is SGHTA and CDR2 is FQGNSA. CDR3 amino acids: CASSASSGRGYNEQFF. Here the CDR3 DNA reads TGTGCCAGCAGCGCCTCTAGCGGGAGGGGCTACAATGAGCAGTTCTTC.

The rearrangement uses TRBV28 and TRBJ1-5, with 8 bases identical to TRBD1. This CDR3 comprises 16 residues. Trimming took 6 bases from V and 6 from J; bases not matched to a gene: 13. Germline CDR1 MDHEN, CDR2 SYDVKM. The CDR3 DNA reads TGTGCCAGCAGACCCACAGGGGGAAATCCCAGTCAGCCCCAGCATTTT. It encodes CASRPTGGNPSQPQHF.

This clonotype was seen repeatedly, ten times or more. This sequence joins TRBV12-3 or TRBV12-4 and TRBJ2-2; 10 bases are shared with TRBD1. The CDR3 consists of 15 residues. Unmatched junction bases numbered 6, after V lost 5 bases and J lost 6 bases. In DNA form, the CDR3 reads TGTGCCAGCAGTACCTCGACAGGGGGCCCCGGGGAGCTGTTTTTT. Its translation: CASSTSTGGPGELFF.

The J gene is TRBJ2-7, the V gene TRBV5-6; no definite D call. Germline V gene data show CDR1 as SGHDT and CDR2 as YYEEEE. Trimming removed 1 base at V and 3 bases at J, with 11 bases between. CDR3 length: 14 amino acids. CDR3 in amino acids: CASSLSTPRYEQYF. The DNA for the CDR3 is TGTGCCAGCAGCTTGTCGACTCCCCGCTACGAGCAGTACTTC.

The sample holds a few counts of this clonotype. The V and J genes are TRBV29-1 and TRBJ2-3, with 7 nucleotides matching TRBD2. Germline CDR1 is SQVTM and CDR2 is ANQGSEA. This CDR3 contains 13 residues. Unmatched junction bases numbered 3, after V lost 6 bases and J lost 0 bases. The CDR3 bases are TGCAGCGTAACTAGCGATAGCACAGATACGCAGTATTTT. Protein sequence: CSVTSDSTDTQYF.

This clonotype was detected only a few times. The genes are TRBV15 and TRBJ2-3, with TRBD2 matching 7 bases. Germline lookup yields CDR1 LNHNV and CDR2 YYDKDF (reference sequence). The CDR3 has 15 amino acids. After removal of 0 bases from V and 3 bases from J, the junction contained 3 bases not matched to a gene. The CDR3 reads CATSRDWGGTDTQYF. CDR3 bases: TGTGCCACCAGCAGAGATTGGGGAGGGACAGATACGCAGTATTTT.

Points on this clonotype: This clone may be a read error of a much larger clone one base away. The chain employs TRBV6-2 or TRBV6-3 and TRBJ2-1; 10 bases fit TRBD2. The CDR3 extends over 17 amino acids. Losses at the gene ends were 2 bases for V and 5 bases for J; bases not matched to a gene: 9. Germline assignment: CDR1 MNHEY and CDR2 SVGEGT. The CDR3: CASSYLSGRVPHNEQFF. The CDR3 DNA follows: TGTGCCAGCAGTTACCTGAGCGGGAGGGTCCCCCACAATGAGCAGTTCTTC.

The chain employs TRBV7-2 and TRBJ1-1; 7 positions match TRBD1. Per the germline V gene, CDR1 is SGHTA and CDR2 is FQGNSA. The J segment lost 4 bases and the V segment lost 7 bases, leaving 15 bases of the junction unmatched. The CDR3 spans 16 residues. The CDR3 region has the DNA TGTGCCAGCACCGAGGGACAGAGATTTCCCGGCACTGAAGCTTTCTTT. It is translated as CASTEGQRFPGTEAFF.

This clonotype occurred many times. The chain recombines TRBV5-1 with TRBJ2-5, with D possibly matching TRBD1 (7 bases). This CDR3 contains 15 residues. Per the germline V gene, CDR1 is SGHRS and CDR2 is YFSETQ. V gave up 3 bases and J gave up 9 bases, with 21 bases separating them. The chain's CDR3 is CASSSAGTAGEAQYF. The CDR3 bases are TGCGCCAGCAGCTCAGCCGGGACAGCTGGGGAGGCCCAGTACTTC.

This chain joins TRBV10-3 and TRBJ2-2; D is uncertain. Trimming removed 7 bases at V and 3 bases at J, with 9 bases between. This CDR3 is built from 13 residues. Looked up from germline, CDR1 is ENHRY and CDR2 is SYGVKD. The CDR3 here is CAIKVSDTGELFF. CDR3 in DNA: TGTGCCATCAAGGTGTCGGACACCGGGGAGCTGTTTTTT.

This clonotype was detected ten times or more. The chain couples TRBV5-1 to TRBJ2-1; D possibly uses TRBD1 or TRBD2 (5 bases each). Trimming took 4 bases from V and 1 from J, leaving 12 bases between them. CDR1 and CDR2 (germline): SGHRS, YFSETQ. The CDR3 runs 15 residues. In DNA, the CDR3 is TGCGCCAGCAGCCTTGATTGGGGGTCCTACAATGAGCAGTTCTTC. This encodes CASSLDWGSYNEQFF.

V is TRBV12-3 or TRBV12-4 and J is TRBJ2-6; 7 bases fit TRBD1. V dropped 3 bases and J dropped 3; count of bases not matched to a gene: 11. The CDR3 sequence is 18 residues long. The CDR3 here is CASSFRKQGIYGANVLTF. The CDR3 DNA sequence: TGTGCCAGCAGTTTTAGGAAACAGGGGATCTATGGGGCCAACGTCCTGACTTTC.

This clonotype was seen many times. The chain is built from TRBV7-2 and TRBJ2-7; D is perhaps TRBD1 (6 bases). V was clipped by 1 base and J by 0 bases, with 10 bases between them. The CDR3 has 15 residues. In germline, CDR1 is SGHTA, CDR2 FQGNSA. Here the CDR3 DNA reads TGTGCCAGCAGCTTAGTAACAGGGAGCTCCTACGAGCAGTACTTC. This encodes CASSLVTGSSYEQYF.